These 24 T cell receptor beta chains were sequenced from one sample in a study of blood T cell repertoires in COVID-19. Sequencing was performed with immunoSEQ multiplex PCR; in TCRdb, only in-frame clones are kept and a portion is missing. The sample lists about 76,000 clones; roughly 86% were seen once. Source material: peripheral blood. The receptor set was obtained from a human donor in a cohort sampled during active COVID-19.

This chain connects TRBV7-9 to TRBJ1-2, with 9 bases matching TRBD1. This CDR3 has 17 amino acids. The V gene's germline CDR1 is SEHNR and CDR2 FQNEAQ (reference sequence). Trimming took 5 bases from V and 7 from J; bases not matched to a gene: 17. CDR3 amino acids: CASSAWDRELQKGGYTF. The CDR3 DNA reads TGTGCCAGCAGCGCCTGGGACAGGGAATTACAGAAGGGTGGCTACACCTTC.

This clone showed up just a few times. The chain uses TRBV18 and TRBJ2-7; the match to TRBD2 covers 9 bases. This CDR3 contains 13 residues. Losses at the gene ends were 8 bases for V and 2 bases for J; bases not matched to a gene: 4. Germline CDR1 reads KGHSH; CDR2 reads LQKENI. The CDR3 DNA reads TGTGCCAGCCAAGCGGGGGGCCCCTACGAGCAGTACTTC. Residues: CASQAGGPYEQYF. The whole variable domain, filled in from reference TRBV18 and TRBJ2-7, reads NAGVMQNPRHLVRRRGQEARLRCSPMKGHSHVYWYRQLPEEGLKFMVYLQKENIIDESGMPKERFSAEFPKEGPSILRIQQVVRGDSAAYFCASQAGGPYEQYFGPGTRLTVT.

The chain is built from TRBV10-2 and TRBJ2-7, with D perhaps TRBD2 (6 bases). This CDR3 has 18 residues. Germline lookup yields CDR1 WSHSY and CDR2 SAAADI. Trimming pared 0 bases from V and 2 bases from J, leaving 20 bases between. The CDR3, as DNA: TGCGCCAGCAGTGAGTCGACTCTGTGGCGGGGTAAGACCTACGAGCAGTACTTC. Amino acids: CASSESTLWRGKTYEQYF.

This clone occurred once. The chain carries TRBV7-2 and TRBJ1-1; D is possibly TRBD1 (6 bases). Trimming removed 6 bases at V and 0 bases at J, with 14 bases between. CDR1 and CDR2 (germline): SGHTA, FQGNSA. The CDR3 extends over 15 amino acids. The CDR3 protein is CASRLRQDMNTEAFF. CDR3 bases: TGTGCCAGCAGACTTCGACAGGACATGAACACTGAAGCTTTCTTT.

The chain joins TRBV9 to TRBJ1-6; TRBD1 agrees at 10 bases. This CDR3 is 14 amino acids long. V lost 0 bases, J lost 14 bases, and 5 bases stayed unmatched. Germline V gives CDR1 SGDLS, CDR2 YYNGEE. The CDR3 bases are TGTGCCAGCAGCGTAGACCGGGACAGGGGAACCCTCCACTTT. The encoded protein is CASSVDRDRGTLHF.

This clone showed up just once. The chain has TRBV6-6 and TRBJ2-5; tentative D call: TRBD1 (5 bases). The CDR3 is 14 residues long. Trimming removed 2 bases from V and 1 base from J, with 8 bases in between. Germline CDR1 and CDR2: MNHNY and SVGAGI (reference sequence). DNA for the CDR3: TGTGCCAGCAGTTACCAGGGTTCCCAAGAGACCCAGTACTTC. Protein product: CASSYQGSQETQYF.

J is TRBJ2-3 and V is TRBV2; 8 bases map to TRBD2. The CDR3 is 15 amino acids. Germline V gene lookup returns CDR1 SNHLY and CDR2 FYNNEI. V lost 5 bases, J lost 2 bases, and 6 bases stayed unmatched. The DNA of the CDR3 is TGTGCCAGCAGTTTTACTAGCGGCTCCACAGATACGCAGTATTTT. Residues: CASSFTSGSTDTQYF.

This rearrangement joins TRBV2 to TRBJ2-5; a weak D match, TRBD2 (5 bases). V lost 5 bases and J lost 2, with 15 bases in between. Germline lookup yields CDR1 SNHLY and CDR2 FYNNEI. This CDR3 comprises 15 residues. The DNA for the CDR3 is TGTGCCAGCAGTCCTTGGGGAGTGACTCAAGAGACCCAGTACTTC. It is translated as CASSPWGVTQETQYF. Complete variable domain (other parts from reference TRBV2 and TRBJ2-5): EPEVTQTPSHQVTQMGQEVILRCVPISNHLYFYWYRQILGQKVEFLVSFYNNEISEKSEIFDDQFSVERPDGSNFTLKIRSTKLEDSAMYFCASSPWGVTQETQYFGPGTRLLVL.

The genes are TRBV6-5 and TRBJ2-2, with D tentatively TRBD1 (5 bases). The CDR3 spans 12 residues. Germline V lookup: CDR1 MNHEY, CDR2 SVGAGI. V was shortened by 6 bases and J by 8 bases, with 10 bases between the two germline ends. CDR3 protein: CASRPYRGELFF. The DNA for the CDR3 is TGTGCCAGCAGACCTTACAGGGGGGAGCTGTTTTTT.

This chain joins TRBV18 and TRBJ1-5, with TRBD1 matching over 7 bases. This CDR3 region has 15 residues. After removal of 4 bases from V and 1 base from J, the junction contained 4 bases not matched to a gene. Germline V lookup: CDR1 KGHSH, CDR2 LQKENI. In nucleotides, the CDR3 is TGTGCCAGCTCACTTTCAGGGGGGAGCAATCAGCCCCAGCATTTT. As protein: CASSLSGGSNQPQHF. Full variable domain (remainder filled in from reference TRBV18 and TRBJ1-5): NAGVMQNPRHLVRRRGQEARLRCSPMKGHSHVYWYRQLPEEGLKFMVYLQKENIIDESGMPKERFSAEFPKEGPSILRIQQVVRGDSAAYFCASSLSGGSNQPQHFGDGTRLSIL.

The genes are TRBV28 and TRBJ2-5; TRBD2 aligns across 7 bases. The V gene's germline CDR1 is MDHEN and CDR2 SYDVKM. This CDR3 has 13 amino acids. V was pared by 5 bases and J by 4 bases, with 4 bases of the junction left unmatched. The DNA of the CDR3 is TGTGCCAGCAGTAGGGCTAGCGGAGAGACCCAGTACTTC. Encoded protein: CASSRASGETQYF.

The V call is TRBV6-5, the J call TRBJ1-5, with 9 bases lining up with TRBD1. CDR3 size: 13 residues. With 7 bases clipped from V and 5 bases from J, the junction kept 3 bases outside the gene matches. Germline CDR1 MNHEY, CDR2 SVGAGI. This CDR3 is CASNRGRDQPQHF. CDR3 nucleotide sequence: TGTGCCAGCAACAGGGGGCGGGATCAGCCCCAGCATTTT.

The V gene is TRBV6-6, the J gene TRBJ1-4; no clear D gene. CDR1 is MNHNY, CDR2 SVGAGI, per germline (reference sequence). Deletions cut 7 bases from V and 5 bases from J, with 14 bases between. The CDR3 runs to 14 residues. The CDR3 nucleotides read TGTGCCAGCATCAGAGACACCCTCAATGAAAAACTGTTTTTT. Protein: CASIRDTLNEKLFF.

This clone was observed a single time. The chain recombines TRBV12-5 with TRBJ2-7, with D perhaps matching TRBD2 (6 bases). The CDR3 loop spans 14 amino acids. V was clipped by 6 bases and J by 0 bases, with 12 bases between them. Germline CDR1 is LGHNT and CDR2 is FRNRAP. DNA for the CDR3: TGTGCTAGTGGCCCGGGGGAAAGCTCCTACGAGCAGTACTTC. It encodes CASGPGESSYEQYF.

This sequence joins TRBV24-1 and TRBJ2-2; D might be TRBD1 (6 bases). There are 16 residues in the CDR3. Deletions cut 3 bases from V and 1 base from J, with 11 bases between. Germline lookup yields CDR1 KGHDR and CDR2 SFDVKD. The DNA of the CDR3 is TGTGCCACCAGTGATACAGGGAGTTGGAACACCGGGGAGCTGTTTTTT. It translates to CATSDTGSWNTGELFF.

The CDR3 is CASSTQGGNSPLHF. DNA for the CDR3: TGTGCCAGTAGTACTCAGGGGGGAAATTCACCCCTCCACTTT. The chain uses TRBV19 and TRBJ1-6; TRBD1 matches at 7 bases. Germline CDR1 reads LNHDA; CDR2 reads SQIVND (reference sequence). The CDR3 is made up of 14 amino acids. V trimming: 4 bases; J trimming: 7 bases; junction bases outside the gene matches: 4.

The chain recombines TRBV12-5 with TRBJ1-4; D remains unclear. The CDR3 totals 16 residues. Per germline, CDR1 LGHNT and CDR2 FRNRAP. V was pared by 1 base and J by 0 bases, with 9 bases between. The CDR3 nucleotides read TGTGCTAGTGGTTTGGCCCAACCGGCAACTAATGAAAAACTGTTTTTT. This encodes CASGLAQPATNEKLFF.

CDR3 residues: CASSDQTDGYTF. The CDR3 region has the DNA TGTGCCAGCAGTGACCAGACAGATGGCTACACCTTC. The rearrangement links TRBV6-1 to TRBJ1-2; perhaps TRBD1 as D (5 bases). Trimming took 3 bases from V and 6 from J, leaving 8 bases between them. The CDR3 is made up of 12 amino acids. Germline V gene sequence: CDR1 MNHNS, CDR2 SASEGT.

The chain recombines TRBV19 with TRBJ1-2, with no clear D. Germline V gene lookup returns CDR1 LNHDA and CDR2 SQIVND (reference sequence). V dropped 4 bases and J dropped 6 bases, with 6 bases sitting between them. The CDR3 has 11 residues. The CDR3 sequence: CASSTGNGYTF. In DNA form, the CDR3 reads TGTGCCAGTAGTACCGGGAATGGCTACACCTTC.

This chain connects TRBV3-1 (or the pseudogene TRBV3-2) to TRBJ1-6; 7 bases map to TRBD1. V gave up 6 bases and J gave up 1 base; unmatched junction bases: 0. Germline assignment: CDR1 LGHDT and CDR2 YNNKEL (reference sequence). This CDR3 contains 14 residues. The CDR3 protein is CASRDRSYNSPLHF. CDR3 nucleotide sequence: TGTGCCAGCAGGGACAGGTCCTATAATTCACCCCTCCACTTT.

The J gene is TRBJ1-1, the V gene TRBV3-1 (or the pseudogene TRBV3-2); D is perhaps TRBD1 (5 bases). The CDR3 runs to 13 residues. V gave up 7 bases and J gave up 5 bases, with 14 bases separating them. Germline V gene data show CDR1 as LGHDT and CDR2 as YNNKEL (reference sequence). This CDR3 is CASINRGETEAFF. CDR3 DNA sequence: TGTGCCAGCATTAACCGGGGGGAGACTGAAGCTTTCTTT.

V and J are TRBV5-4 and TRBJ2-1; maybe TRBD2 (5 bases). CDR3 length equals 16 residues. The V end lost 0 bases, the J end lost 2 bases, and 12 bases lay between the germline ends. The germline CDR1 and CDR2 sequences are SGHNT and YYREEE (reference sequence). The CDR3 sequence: CASSLGGPAAYNEQFF. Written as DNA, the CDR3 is TGTGCCAGCAGCTTGGGAGGGCCCGCCGCCTACAATGAGCAGTTCTTC.

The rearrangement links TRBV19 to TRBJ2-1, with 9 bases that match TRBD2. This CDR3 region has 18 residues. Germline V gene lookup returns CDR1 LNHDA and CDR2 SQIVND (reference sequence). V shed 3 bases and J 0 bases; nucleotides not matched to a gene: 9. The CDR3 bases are TGTGCCAGTAGTATGCATGATGGCGGGGGGGCCTCCTACAATGAGCAGTTCTTC. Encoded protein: CASSMHDGGGASYNEQFF.

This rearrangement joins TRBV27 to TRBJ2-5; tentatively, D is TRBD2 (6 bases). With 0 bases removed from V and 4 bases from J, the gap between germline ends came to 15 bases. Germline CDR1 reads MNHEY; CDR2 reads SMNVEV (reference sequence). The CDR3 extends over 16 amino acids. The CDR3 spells CASSLSPGERGETQYF. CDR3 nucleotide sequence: TGTGCCAGCAGTTTATCCCCGGGGGAGCGTGGAGAGACCCAGTACTTC.